This TCR beta chain was documented in a study of response to subunit inactivated influenza vaccine. The CDR3 is 15 residues long. The germline CDR1 and CDR2 sequences are SGHTA and FQGNSA. V dropped 5 bases and J dropped 4 bases, with 15 bases sitting between them. This clonotype occurred a few times. TCRdb re-derived calls from the RT-PCR reads in MiXCR, one entry per CDR3 protein. This table holds over 650,000 distinct CDR3 sequences, about 18% found once. The rearrangement links TRBV7-2 to TRBJ2-1; perhaps TRBD2 as D (6 bases). The TCR originated in a man aged 45-65 years who received an inactivated influenza vaccine. Sequences were derived from PBMCs from blood, sampled roughly 5 days after vaccination. The CDR3 sequence is CASSPKSSGYNEQFF. Written as DNA, the CDR3 is TGTGCCAGCAGCCCGAAGAGTAGCGGTTACAATGAGCAGTTCTTC.